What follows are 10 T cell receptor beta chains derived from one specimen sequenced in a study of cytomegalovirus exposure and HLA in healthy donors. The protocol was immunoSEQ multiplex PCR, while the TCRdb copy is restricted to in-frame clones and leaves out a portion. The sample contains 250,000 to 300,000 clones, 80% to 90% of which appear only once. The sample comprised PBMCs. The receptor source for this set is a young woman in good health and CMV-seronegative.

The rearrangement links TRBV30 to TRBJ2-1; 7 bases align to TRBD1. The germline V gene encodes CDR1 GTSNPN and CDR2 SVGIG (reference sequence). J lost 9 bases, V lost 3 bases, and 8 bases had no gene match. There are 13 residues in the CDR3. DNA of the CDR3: TGTGCCTGGAGCCGGGACAGCAGAGGTGAGCAGTTCTTC. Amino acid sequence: CAWSRDSRGEQFF.

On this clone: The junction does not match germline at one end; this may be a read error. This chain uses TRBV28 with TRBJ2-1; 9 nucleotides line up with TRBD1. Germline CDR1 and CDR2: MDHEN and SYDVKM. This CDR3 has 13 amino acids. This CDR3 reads CATGQGQYNEQFF. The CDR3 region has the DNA TGCGCAACCGGACAGGGGCAATACAATGAGCAGTTCTTC.

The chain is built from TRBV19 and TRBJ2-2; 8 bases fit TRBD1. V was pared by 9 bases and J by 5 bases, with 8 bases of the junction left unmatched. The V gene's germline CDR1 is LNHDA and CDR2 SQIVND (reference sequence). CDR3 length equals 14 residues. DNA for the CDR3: TGTGCCAGCCGGGACAGGCCTCGGACCGGGGAGCTGTTTTTT. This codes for CASRDRPRTGELFF. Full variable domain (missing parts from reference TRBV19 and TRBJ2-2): DGGITQSPKYLFRKEGQNVTLSCEQNLNHDAMYWYRQDPGQGLRLIYYSQIVNDFQKGDIAEGYSVSREKKESFPLTVTSAQKNPTAFYLCASRDRPRTGELFFGEGSRLTVL.

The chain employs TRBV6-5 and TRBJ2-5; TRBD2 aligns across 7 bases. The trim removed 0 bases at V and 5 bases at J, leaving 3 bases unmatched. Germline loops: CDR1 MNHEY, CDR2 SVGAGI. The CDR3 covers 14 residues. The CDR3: CASSYSAGWETQYF. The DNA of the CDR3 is TGTGCCAGCAGTTACTCAGCGGGGTGGGAGACCCAGTACTTC.

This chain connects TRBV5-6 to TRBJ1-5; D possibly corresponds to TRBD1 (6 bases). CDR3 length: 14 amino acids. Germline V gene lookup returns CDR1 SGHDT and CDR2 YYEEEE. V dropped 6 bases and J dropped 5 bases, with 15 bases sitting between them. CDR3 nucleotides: TGTGCCAGCACTTATGGGGGCCTCCATCAGCCCCAGCATTTT. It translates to CASTYGGLHQPQHF. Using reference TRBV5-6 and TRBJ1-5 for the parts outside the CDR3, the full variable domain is DAGVTQSPTHLIKTRGQQVTLRCSPKSGHDTVSWYQQALGQGPQFIFQYYEEEERQRGNFPDRFSGHQFPNYSSELNVNALLLGDSALYLCASTYGGLHQPQHFGDGTRLSIL.

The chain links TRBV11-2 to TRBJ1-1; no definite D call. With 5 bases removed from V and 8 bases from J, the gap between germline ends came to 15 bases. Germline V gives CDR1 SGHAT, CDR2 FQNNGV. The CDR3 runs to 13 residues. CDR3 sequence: CASSTIEAPEAFF. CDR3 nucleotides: TGTGCCAGCAGCACAATTGAGGCCCCAGAAGCTTTCTTT.

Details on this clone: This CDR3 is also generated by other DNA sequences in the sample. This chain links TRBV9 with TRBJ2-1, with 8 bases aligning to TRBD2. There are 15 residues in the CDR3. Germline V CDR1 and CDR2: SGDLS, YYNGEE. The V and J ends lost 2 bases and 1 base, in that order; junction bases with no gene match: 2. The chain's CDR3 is CASSVGGGSYNEQFF. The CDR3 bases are TGTGCCAGCAGCGTCGGGGGGGGATCCTACAATGAGCAGTTCTTC.

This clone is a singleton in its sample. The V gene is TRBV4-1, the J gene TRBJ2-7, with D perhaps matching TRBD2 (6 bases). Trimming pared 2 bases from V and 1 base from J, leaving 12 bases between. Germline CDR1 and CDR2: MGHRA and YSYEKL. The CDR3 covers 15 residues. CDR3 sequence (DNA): TGCGCCAGCAGCCAATCGGGACTGAGTTCCTACGAGCAGTACTTC. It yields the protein CASSQSGLSSYEQYF.

The CDR3 sequence: CASSFTSGVYNEQFF. The CDR3 DNA reads TGTGCCAGCAGTTTTACTAGCGGAGTCTACAATGAGCAGTTCTTC. The chain couples TRBV28 to TRBJ2-1, with 8 bases fitting TRBD2. The CDR3 totals 15 residues. CDR1 MDHEN and CDR2 SYDVKM come from the germline V gene. Losses at the gene ends were 3 bases for V and 3 bases for J; bases not matched to a gene: 4.

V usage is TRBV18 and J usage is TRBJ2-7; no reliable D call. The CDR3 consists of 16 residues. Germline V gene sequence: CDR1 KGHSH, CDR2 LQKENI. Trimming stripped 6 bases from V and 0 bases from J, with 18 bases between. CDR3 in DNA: TGTGCCAGCTCCCCGCCCAGTGTGGCCTCCTCCTACGAGCAGTACTTC. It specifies CASSPPSVASSYEQYF.